A selection of T cell receptor beta chains follows, all from one sample in a study of blood T cells in healthy people across ages. TCRdb re-derived calls from the 5' RACE reads in MiXCR, one entry per CDR3 protein. The sample includes under 1 million distinct CDR3 sequences, around 45% seen only once; the top ten take around 21%. The sequenced sample was blood. The receptors shown here come from a man in his sixties in good health. Each CDR3 is given with its conserved first and last residue. D genes are given only for firm matches. Expanded clones are given a class, and other clones once, few, many or no size at all.

>TRBJ2-1|few|NA|TRBV6-5
CASSRERGRAYNEQFF
TGTGCCAGCAGTCGGGAGAGGGGCAGGGCCTACAATGAGCAGTTCTTC
>TRBJ2-3|NA|TRBD1|TRBV29-1
CSGDRDVGDTQYF
TGCAGCGGTGACAGGGATGTTGGAGATACGCAGTATTTT
>TRBJ2-1|NA|NA|TRBV29-1
CSVVPFSYNEQFF
TGCAGCGTTGTGCCTTTTTCCTACAATGAGCAGTTCTTC
>TRBJ2-7|NA|TRBD1|TRBV27
CASSAHRGSPDEQYF
TGTGCCAGCAGTGCCCACAGGGGGTCCCCCGACGAGCAGTACTTC
>TRBJ2-7|NA|TRBD2|TRBV6-2/TRBV6-3
CASRPTGLAVGYEQYF
TGTGCCAGCAGACCAACAGGACTAGCGGTGGGCTACGAGCAGTACTTC
>TRBJ1-4|NA|NA|TRBV7-9
CASSTTEGRGEKLFF
TGTGCCAGCAGCACAACGGAGGGCAGGGGTGAAAAACTGTTTTTT
>TRBJ2-1|few|TRBD2|TRBV7-9
CASSPPTSGGDYNEQFF
TGTGCCAGCAGCCCCCCGACTAGCGGGGGGGACTACAATGAGCAGTTCTTC
>TRBJ2-5|NA|TRBD2|TRBV7-9
CASSLGGTSAKTQYF
TGTGCCAGCAGCTTAGGAGGGACTAGCGCAAAGACCCAGTACTTC
>TRBJ2-5|NA|TRBD2|TRBV7-2
CASSLRPGGETQYF
TGTGCCAGCAGCTTACGCCCCGGGGGGGAGACCCAGTACTTC
>TRBJ2-1|once|NA|TRBV9
CASSVSGEINLEQFF
TGTGCCAGCAGCGTCAGTGGAGAGATCAATCTGGAGCAGTTCTTC
>TRBJ2-2|NA|NA|TRBV5-1
CASSLTTTGAGELFF
TGCGCCAGCAGCTTGACGACGACAGGAGCCGGGGAGCTGTTTTTT
>TRBJ1-5|NA|NA|TRBV7-2
CASSRQGGSPQAQHF
TGTGCCAGCAGCCGACAAGGGGGGTCACCTCAGGCCCAGCATTTT
>TRBJ1-1|NA|NA|TRBV6-2/TRBV6-3
CASSFPYTGRGTEAFF
TGTGCCAGCAGTTTCCCCTACACAGGTAGGGGCACTGAAGCTTTCTTT
>TRBJ1-2|few|TRBD1|TRBV4-3
CASSQDSQGAYGYTF
TGCGCCAGCAGCCAAGATAGCCAGGGGGCCTATGGCTACACCTTC
>TRBJ2-3|NA|NA|TRBV20-1
CSALGQDSIDTQYF
TGCAGTGCTCTCGGACAAGATAGCATAGATACGCAGTATTTT
>TRBJ2-1|NA|TRBD2|TRBV29-1
CSVGRGGALTYNEQFF
TGCAGCGTTGGTCGGGGGGGTGCCCTAACCTACAATGAGCAGTTCTTC
>TRBJ1-1|NA|NA|TRBV7-2
CASSLSHPLTEAFF
TGTGCCAGCAGCTTATCACACCCCCTTACTGAAGCTTTCTTT
>TRBJ2-6|NA|NA|TRBV6-5
CASSYLGRSGANVLTF
TGTGCCAGCAGTTACCTGGGACGCTCTGGGGCCAACGTCCTGACTTTC